Each of the 24 T cell receptor beta chains below was sequenced from the same sample in a study of STAT3 mutations in large granular lymphocyte leukemia. Whole-study results and caveats: In T-cell large granular lymphocyte leukemia, about half of patients showed multiple immunodominant subclonotypes.

The protocol was immunoSEQ multiplex PCR, while the TCRdb copy is restricted to in-frame clones and leaves out a portion. The sample carries 15,000 or so clones, 80% to 90% recorded once. No cognate antigen is known for these TCRs. Sequenced material: peripheral blood mononuclear cells. The receptor set was obtained from a man aged 45-60 years with T-cell large granular lymphocyte leukemia. Some clones in this sample may be carry-over from other donors' samples.

The gene calls are TRBV2 and TRBJ2-7, with unresolved D. V lost 3 bases to trimming and J lost 4 bases, with 4 bases between them. The CDR3 has 11 residues. The germline V gene has CDR1 SNHLY and CDR2 FYNNEI. DNA for the CDR3: TGTGCCAGCAGTGATTCTTACGAGCAGTACTTC. Residues: CASSDSYEQYF.

J is TRBJ2-1 and V is TRBV27; a possible D gene is TRBD1 (5 bases). CDR1 and CDR2 (germline): MNHEY, SMNVEV (reference sequence). The V end lost 1 base, the J end lost 0 bases, and 10 bases lay between the germline ends. The CDR3 contains 16 residues. CDR3 in DNA: TGTGCCAGCAGTTTATTCTCAGGGCGCTCCTACAATGAGCAGTTCTTC. Its protein product is CASSLFSGRSYNEQFF.

The V and J genes are TRBV12-5 and TRBJ2-7; a weak D match, TRBD1 (6 bases). CDR3 length: 14 residues. V was clipped by 4 bases and J by 6 bases, with 16 bases between them. Per germline, CDR1 LGHNT and CDR2 FRNRAP. The CDR3 loop is CASGSGTMGSEQYF. The CDR3 DNA sequence: TGTGCTAGTGGTTCCGGGACAATGGGATCCGAGCAGTACTTC.

The chain links TRBV19 to TRBJ1-1; 8 bases are shared with TRBD1. The CDR3 totals 15 residues. The junction had 7 bases not matched to a gene; V was cut back by 4 bases and J by 3 bases. Germline CDR1 and CDR2: LNHDA and SQIVND (reference sequence). The CDR3 sequence: CASSTYRGLDTEAFF. The DNA for the CDR3 is TGTGCCAGTAGTACGTACAGGGGGTTGGACACTGAAGCTTTCTTT.

This CDR3 reads CASSQGQLGYGYTF. In DNA, the CDR3 is TGCGCCAGCAGCCAAGGACAGCTCGGCTATGGCTACACCTTC. The chain combines TRBV4-1 with TRBJ1-2; TRBD1 might be the D (5 bases). The V end was cut by 1 base, the J end by 4 bases, with 10 bases between. Germline assignment: CDR1 MGHRA and CDR2 YSYEKL. The CDR3 is 14 residues long.

The chain recombines TRBV29-1 with TRBJ1-2; D is unresolved. The germline V gene has CDR1 SQVTM and CDR2 ANQGSEA. Trimming left V 7 bases short and J 4 bases short, with 13 bases between. The CDR3 consists of 12 residues. CDR3 residues: CSGLTEPYGYTF. CDR3 DNA sequence: TGCAGCGGATTAACAGAGCCCTATGGCTACACCTTC.

The CDR3 bases are TGTGCAAGTCGCCGGACCCGGAGGGGGATGAATGCAACTAATGAAAAACTGTTTTTT. Encoded protein: CASRRTRRGMNATNEKLFF. This chain uses TRBV12-2 with TRBJ1-4. TRBV12-2 is a pseudogene segment. This CDR3 comprises 19 residues.

This rearrangement joins TRBV6-5 to TRBJ2-7; D possibly corresponds to TRBD1 (5 bases). This CDR3 is 15 amino acids long. Trimming cost V 2 bases and J 6 bases, with 17 bases left between them. CDR1 is MNHEY, CDR2 SVGAGI, per germline. The CDR3 is CASSYERRGPFEQYF. The CDR3 DNA reads as TGTGCCAGCAGTTACGAGAGAAGGGGCCCCTTCGAGCAGTACTTC.

The J gene is TRBJ1-1, the V gene TRBV14; a weak D match, TRBD1 (6 bases). The V end lost 4 bases, the J end lost 4 bases, and 19 bases lay between the germline ends. Per germline, CDR1 SGHDN and CDR2 FVKESK. The CDR3 has 16 residues. CDR3 nucleotide sequence: TGTGCCAGCAGCCGCTCTCGGACAGAATGGAGCACTGAAGCTTTCTTT. This sequence encodes CASSRSRTEWSTEAFF.

This chain joins TRBV5-6 and TRBJ2-6; the D is unclear. The CDR3 is 16 amino acids. V lost 0 bases, J lost 4 bases, and 11 bases lay in between. Germline CDR1 reads SGHDT; CDR2 reads YYEEEE. The CDR3 bases are TGTGCCAGCAGCTTGGTAGGGTCGAGCGGGGCCAACGTCCTGACTTTC. It encodes CASSLVGSSGANVLTF.

The CDR3: CASSLGLAGVDTQYF. DNA for the CDR3: TGCGCCAGCAGCTTAGGACTAGCGGGAGTAGATACGCAGTATTTT. The rearrangement joins TRBV5-1 to TRBJ2-3; 13 bases fit TRBD2. CDR1 and CDR2 from the germline V gene are SGHRS and YFSETQ. The CDR3 runs to 15 residues. The junction had 2 bases not matched to a gene; V was cut back by 2 bases and J by 5 bases.

Worth noting for this clone: Other DNA sequences in this specimen translate into the identical CDR3. The chain joins TRBV7-2 to TRBJ2-7, with D maybe TRBD1 (6 bases). V was trimmed by 4 bases and J by 3 bases, leaving 7 bases between them. Germline CDR1 SGHTA, CDR2 FQGNSA. CDR3 length: 12 amino acids. As DNA, the CDR3 is TGTGCCAGCAGCTCACAGGGCTACGAGCAGTACTTC. Its protein is CASSSQGYEQYF.

The V and J genes are TRBV2 and TRBJ2-5; the D is unclear. The germline V gene encodes CDR1 SNHLY and CDR2 FYNNEI. This CDR3 contains 13 residues. V lost 1 base, J lost 2 bases, and 5 bases lay in between. For the CDR3, the DNA is TGTGCCAGCAGTGAAGAAGGGCAAGAGACCCAGTACTTC. It translates to CASSEEGQETQYF.

The chain combines TRBV5-1 with TRBJ2-5; 10 nucleotides align to TRBD1. V lost 4 bases and J lost 3; bases outside the gene matches: 6. The CDR3 runs 15 residues. Germline-derived CDR1 and CDR2 are SGHRS and YFSETQ. DNA for the CDR3: TGCGCCAGCAGCCTCGGAGGGACAGGGGAAGAGACCCAGTACTTC. Its protein is CASSLGGTGEETQYF.

This clone has only a few counts. Likely a read error: the CDR3 ends without its conserved phenylalanine or tryptophan. No DNA is shown, since the ends of the CDR3 on it are uncertain; the CDR3 is the one TCRdb lists. The chain has TRBV19 and TRBJ2-7; the DNA was not used to check the table's D call, TRBD1. Germline-derived CDR1 and CDR2 are LNHDA and SQIVND (reference sequence). The CDR3 adds up to 13 amino acids, both ends counted. CDR3: CASSLPIGQPPRG.

This chain connects TRBV5-1 to TRBJ2-2; 10 bases align to TRBD1. CDR3 length: 16 amino acids. The V and J ends lost 4 bases and 3 bases, in that order; junction bases with no gene match: 6. Germline values: CDR1 SGHRS, CDR2 YFSETQ. Here the CDR3 DNA reads TGCGCCAGCAGCCCACGACAGGGGGCGTACACCGGGGAGCTGTTTTTT. Its translation is CASSPRQGAYTGELFF.

This clone was detected once. V usage is TRBV7-9 and J usage is TRBJ1-1, with a tentative D call TRBD1 (5 bases). Trimming stripped 4 bases from V and 4 bases from J, with 19 bases between. Germline loops: CDR1 SEHNR, CDR2 FQNEAQ (reference sequence). The CDR3 consists of 16 residues. CDR3 sequence: CASSSFSGRTFTEAFF. CDR3 coding DNA: TGTGCCAGCAGCTCATTTTCGGGGCGGACTTTCACTGAAGCTTTCTTT. Complete variable domain (other parts from reference TRBV7-9 and TRBJ1-1): DTGVSQNPRHKITKRGQNVTFRCDPISEHNRLYWYRQTLGQGPEFLTYFQNEAQLEKSRLLSDRFSAERPKGSFSTLEIQRTEQGDSAMYLCASSSFSGRTFTEAFFGQGTRLTVV.

The chain recombines TRBV7-9 with TRBJ2-3; TRBD2 matches at 7 bases. Germline assignment: CDR1 SEHNR and CDR2 FQNEAQ (reference sequence). Trimming cost V 0 bases and J 5 bases; bases outside gene matches: 5. The CDR3 covers 15 residues. CDR3 DNA sequence: TGTGCCAGCAGCTTAGCGTCGGGGAGGGGAGATACGCAGTATTTT. It yields the protein CASSLASGRGDTQYF.

The chain links TRBV9 to TRBJ2-1; D gene unclear. V lost 2 bases to trimming and J lost 5 bases, with 2 bases between them. From germline, CDR1 is SGDLS and CDR2 YYNGEE. This CDR3 has 11 residues. CDR3 coding DNA: TGTGCCAGCAGCGTCCACAATGAGCAGTTCTTC. Translating it yields CASSVHNEQFF.

The rearrangement joins TRBV13 to TRBJ2-5, with 10 bases aligning to TRBD2. Trimming removed 0 bases from V and 2 bases from J; junction bases left unmatched: 3. Per germline, CDR1 PRHDT and CDR2 FYEKMQ (reference sequence). CDR3 length: 16 amino acids. Here the CDR3 DNA reads TGTGCCAGCAGCTTAGGCCTAGCGGGGGAGCAAGAGACCCAGTACTTC. Encoded protein: CASSLGLAGEQETQYF.

CDR3 residues: CAWSVGGLNTEAFF. For the CDR3, the DNA is TGTGCCTGGAGTGTTGGGGGATTAAACACTGAAGCTTTCTTT. This chain joins TRBV30 and TRBJ1-1, with D perhaps matching TRBD1 (5 bases). The V end lost 0 bases, the J end lost 2 bases, and 10 bases lay between the germline ends. This CDR3 is built from 14 residues. The germline V gene has CDR1 GTSNPN and CDR2 SVGIG (reference sequence).

The chain has TRBV11-2 and TRBJ2-1, with D possibly being TRBD2 (6 bases). The V gene lost 3 bases and the J gene lost 9 bases, with 9 bases spanning the gap. Germline CDR1 SGHAT, CDR2 FQNNGV. The CDR3 covers 12 residues. The CDR3 sequence: CASSFGGPEQFF. The CDR3 nucleotides are TGTGCCAGCAGCTTCGGGGGACCTGAGCAGTTCTTC.

V usage is TRBV15 and J usage is TRBJ1-4, with 12 bases matching TRBD1. This CDR3 is built from 16 residues. In germline, CDR1 is LNHNV, CDR2 YYDKDF (reference sequence). V shed 0 bases and J 8 bases; nucleotides not matched to a gene: 4. CDR3 protein: CATSRDTGTGGEKLFF. In nucleotides, the CDR3 is TGTGCCACCAGCAGAGATACCGGGACAGGGGGCGAAAAACTGTTTTTT.

The V call is TRBV9, the J call TRBJ2-7; D could derive from TRBD1 or TRBD2 (6 bases each). The CDR3 covers 14 residues. The germline V gene encodes CDR1 SGDLS and CDR2 YYNGEE. The V end was cut by 0 bases, the J end by 5 bases, with 12 bases between. The CDR3: CASSVVPGANEQYF. The CDR3 nucleotides read TGTGCCAGCAGCGTAGTTCCGGGGGCGAACGAGCAGTACTTC.